These 11 T cell receptor beta chains were all obtained from the same sample, sequenced in a study of neurological immune-mediated disorders. TCRdb reprocessed the 5' RACE reads via MiXCR and lists one record per CDR3 protein. The table includes around 78,000 distinct CDR3 sequences, 15% to 20% detected once. The specimen sequenced was PBMCs. The receptors derive from a woman aged 40 to 55 in good health.

This clonotype occurred many times. V usage is TRBV28 and J usage is TRBJ1-1; D is unresolved. Trimming took 3 bases from V and 6 from J, leaving 17 bases between them. The CDR3 sequence is 15 residues long. Germline-derived CDR1 and CDR2 are MDHEN and SYDVKM. CDR3 sequence (DNA): TGTGCCAGCAGTTTTCAGCCGGCCCTGAGGGCTGAAGCTTTCTTT. Translation: CASSFQPALRAEAFF.

This clonotype was recorded many times. This chain joins TRBV28 and TRBJ2-3; D unresolved. The CDR3 contains 19 residues. With 5 bases removed from V and 0 bases from J, the gap between germline ends came to 24 bases. CDR1 is MDHEN, CDR2 SYDVKM, per germline. The DNA of the CDR3 is TGTGCCAGCAGTACCCAGAATCGTCGGGTCACTTCTAGCACAGATACGCAGTATTTT. Translated, it gives CASSTQNRRVTSSTDTQYF.

This clonotype was picked up many times. The gene calls are TRBV27 and TRBJ2-7; 8 bases fit TRBD1. Germline values: CDR1 MNHEY, CDR2 SMNVEV (reference sequence). V lost 11 bases to trimming and J lost 4 bases; unmatched junction nucleotides: 7. The CDR3 loop spans 12 amino acids. The CDR3 is CASGRGRYEQYV. Here the CDR3 DNA reads TGTGCCTCGGGCAGGGGGCGATACGAGCAGTACGTC.

Concerning this clonotype: It may be a read error: a sequence one base away is much more abundant. This is likely a read error, given that the CDR3 carries no conserved phenylalanine or tryptophan at its end. The chain joins TRBV7-2 to TRBJ2-5; D gene uncertain. Trimming shortened V by 6 bases and J by 5 bases, and 7 bases separated the two germline ends. Germline V gene lookup returns CDR1 SGHTA and CDR2 FQGNSA. The CDR3 loop spans 11 amino acids. CDR3: CASRTLETQYL. For the CDR3, the DNA is TGTGCCAGCAGAACCTTGGAGACCCAGTACTTA.

In regard to this clonotype: A clone one base away is much larger, so this may be a read error. V gene TRBV7-2 combines with J gene TRBJ1-1; D remains ambiguous. Germline assignment: CDR1 SGHTA and CDR2 FQGNSA. There are 12 residues in the CDR3. V was trimmed by 1 base and J by 11 bases, leaving 11 bases between them. The DNA for the CDR3 is TGTACCAGCAGCTTAGTTGGCGGGAAGGCTTTCTTT. Translating it yields CTSSLVGGKAFF.

This clonotype was recorded at least ten times. The V call is TRBV13, the J call TRBJ2-3, with 10 positions matching TRBD2. The CDR3 length is 15 residues. V trimming: 5 bases; J trimming: 4 bases; junction bases outside the gene matches: 6. Germline CDR1 reads PRHDT; CDR2 reads FYEKMQ (reference sequence). CDR3 DNA sequence: TGTGCCAGCAGCCTAAGCGGGGGGGCTTCAGATACGCAGTATTTT. Its protein product is CASSLSGGASDTQYF.

Ten or more counts support this clonotype. The gene calls are TRBV20-1 and TRBJ2-1, with TRBD2 matching over 7 bases. Germline V gene data show CDR1 as DFQATT and CDR2 as SNEGSKA (reference sequence). The CDR3 spans 15 residues. Here the CDR3 DNA reads TGCAGCTGGATGAGCGGGGTTAGCTCCTACAATGAGCAGTTCTTC. As protein: CSWMSGVSSYNEQFF.

This clonotype showed up many times. The chain recombines TRBV7-6 with TRBJ2-7; tentatively, D is TRBD2 (5 bases). Per germline, CDR1 SGHVS and CDR2 FNYEAQ. V lost 1 base and J 6 bases, leaving 19 bases between the germline ends. This CDR3 is 16 amino acids long. CDR3 residues: CASSLGSGGPWLEQYF. The CDR3 coding sequence is TGTGCCAGCAGCTTAGGTTCAGGAGGCCCTTGGCTCGAGCAGTACTTC.

The gene calls are TRBV6-5 and TRBJ2-2; 11 nucleotides align to TRBD1. Unmatched junction bases numbered 6, after V lost 4 bases and J lost 5 bases. Germline-derived CDR1 and CDR2 are MNHEY and SVGAGI. CDR3 length: 16 residues. CDR3 residues: CASSFLGQGGTGELFF. The CDR3 DNA sequence: TGTGCCAGCAGTTTCCTGGGACAGGGGGGTACCGGGGAGCTGTTTTTT.

This clonotype has ten or more counts. CDR3 residues: CASRDREPGQPQHF. In nucleotides, the CDR3 is TGTGCCAGCAGGGACAGGGAACCAGGTCAGCCCCAGCATTTT. The chain combines TRBV6-5 with TRBJ1-5; TRBD1 matches at 8 bases. J gave up 6 bases and V 6 bases, and 7 bases lay outside the gene matches. Germline V gene data show CDR1 as MNHEY and CDR2 as SVGAGI. CDR3 length: 14 residues.

This clonotype has at least ten counts. The CDR3 protein is CASSPGGGQPQHF. DNA for the CDR3: TGCGCCAGCAGTCCGGGGGGCGGGCAGCCCCAGCATTTT. The V call is TRBV5-1, the J call TRBJ1-5, with D tentatively TRBD1 (6 bases). The CDR3 runs 13 residues. V was cut by 5 bases and J by 7 bases, with 13 bases left in between. Germline V gene sequence: CDR1 SGHRS, CDR2 YFSETQ. The full variable domain, rest sourced from reference TRBV5-1 and TRBJ1-5, is KAGVTQTPRYLIKTRGQQVTLSCSPISGHRSVSWYQQTPGQGLQFLFEYFSETQRNKGNFPGRFSGRQFSNSRSEMNVSTLELGDSALYLCASSPGGGQPQHFGDGTRLSIL.